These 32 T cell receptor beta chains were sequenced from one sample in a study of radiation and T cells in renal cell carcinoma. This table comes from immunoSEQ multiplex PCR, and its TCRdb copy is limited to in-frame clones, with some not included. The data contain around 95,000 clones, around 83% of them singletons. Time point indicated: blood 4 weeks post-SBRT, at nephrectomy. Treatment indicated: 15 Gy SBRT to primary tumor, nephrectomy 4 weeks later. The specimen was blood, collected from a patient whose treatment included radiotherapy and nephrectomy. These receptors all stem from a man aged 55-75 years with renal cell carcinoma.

The CDR3 DNA follows: TGTGCCAGCAGAGGGGGGGACAGGGCATACGAGCAGTACTTC. Encoded protein: CASRGGDRAYEQYF. This chain links TRBV5-5 with TRBJ2-7; 9 bases map to TRBD1. This CDR3 has 14 residues. Trimming took 5 bases from V and 4 from J; bases not matched to a gene: 7. Germline V gives CDR1 SGHKS, CDR2 YYEKEE (reference sequence). The complete variable domain, with remaining parts taken from reference TRBV5-5 and TRBJ2-7, reads DAGVTQSPTHLIKTRGQQVTLRCSPISGHKSVSWYQQVLGQGPQFIFQYYEKEERGRGNFPDRFSARQFPNYSSELNVNALLLGDSALYLCASRGGDRAYEQYFGPGTRLTVT.

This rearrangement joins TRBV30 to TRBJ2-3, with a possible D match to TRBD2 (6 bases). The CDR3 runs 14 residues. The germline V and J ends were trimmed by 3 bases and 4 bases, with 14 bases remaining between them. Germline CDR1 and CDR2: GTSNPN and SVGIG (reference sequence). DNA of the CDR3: TGTGCCTGGAGGAAGAGGAGGGAAGCAGATACGCAGTATTTT. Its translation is CAWRKRREADTQYF.

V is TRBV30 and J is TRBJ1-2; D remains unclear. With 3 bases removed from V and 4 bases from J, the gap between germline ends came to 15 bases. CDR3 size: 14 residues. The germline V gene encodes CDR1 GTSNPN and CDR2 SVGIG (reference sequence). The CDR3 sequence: CAWSPGVRGYGYTF. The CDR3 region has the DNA TGTGCCTGGAGCCCTGGGGTTAGAGGCTATGGCTACACCTTC.

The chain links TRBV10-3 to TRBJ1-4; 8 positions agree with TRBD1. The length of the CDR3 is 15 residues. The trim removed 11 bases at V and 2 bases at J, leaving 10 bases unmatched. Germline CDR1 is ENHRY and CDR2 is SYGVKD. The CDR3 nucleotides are TGTGCCCCTCCGACGGACAGGGACACTAATGAAAAACTGTTTTTT. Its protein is CAPPTDRDTNEKLFF.

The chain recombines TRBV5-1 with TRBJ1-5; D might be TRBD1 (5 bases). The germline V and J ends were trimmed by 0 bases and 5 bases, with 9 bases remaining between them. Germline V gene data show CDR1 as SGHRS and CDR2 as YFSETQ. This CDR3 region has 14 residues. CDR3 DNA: TGCGCCAGCAGCTTGGATGGGGCGGATCAGCCCCAGCATTTT. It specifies CASSLDGADQPQHF.

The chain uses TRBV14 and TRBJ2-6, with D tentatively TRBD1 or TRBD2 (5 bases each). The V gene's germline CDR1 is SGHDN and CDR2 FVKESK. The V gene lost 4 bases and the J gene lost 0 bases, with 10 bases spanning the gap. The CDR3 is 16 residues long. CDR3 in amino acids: CASSRWGSSGANVLTF. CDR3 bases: TGTGCCAGCAGCCGCTGGGGGAGCTCTGGGGCCAACGTCCTGACTTTC.

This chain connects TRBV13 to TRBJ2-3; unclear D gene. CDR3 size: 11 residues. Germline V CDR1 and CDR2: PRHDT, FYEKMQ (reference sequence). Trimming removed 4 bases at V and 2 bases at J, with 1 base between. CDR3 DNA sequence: TGTGCCAGCAGCTACACAGATACGCAGTATTTT. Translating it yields CASSYTDTQYF.

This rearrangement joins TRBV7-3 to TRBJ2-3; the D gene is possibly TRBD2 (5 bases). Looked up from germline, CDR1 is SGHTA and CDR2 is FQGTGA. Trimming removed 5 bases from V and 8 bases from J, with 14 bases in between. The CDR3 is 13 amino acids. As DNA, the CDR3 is TGTGCCAGCAGCCCGTTGGAGGTCGGTACGCAGTATTTT. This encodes CASSPLEVGTQYF.

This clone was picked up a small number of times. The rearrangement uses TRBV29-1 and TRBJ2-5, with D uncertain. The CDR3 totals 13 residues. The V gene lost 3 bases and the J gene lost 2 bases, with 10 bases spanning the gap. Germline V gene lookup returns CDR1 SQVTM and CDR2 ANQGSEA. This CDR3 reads CSVDSSEQETQYF. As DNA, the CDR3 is TGCAGCGTTGATTCGTCCGAGCAAGAGACCCAGTACTTC.

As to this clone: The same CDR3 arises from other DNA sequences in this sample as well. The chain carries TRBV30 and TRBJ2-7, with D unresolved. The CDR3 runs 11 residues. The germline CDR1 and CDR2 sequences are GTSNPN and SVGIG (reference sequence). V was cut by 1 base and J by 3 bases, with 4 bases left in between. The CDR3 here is CAWSGRYEQYF. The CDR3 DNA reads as TGTGCCTGGAGTGGTCGCTACGAGCAGTACTTC.

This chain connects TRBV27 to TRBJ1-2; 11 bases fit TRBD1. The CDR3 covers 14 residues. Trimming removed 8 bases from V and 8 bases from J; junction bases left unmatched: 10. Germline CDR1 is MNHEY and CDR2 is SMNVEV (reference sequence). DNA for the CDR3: TGTGCCAGCGGCCTACGGGACAGGGGGGAGGGCTACACCTTC. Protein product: CASGLRDRGEGYTF.

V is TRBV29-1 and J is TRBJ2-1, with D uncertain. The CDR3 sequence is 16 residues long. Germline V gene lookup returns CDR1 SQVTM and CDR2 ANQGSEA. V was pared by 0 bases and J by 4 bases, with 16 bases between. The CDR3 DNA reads TGCAGCGTTGAAGATGGAAGAAGCGTACCGTACAATGAGCAGTTCTTC. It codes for CSVEDGRSVPYNEQFF.

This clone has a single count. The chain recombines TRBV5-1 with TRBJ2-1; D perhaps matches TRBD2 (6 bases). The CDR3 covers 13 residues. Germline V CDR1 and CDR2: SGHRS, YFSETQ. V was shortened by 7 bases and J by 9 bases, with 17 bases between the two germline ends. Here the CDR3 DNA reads TGCGCCAGCTACCGACTAGAGGGGAGTGAGCAGTTCTTC. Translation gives CASYRLEGSEQFF. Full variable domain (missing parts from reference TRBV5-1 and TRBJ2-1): KAGVTQTPRYLIKTRGQQVTLSCSPISGHRSVSWYQQTPGQGLQFLFEYFSETQRNKGNFPGRFSGRQFSNSRSEMNVSTLELGDSALYLCASYRLEGSEQFFGPGTRLTVL.

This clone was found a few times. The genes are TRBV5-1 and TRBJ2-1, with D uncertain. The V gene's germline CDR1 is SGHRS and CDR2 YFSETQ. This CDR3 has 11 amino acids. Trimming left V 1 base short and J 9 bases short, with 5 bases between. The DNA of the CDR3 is TGCGCCAGCAGCTTGAATGTTGAGCAGTTCTTC. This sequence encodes CASSLNVEQFF.

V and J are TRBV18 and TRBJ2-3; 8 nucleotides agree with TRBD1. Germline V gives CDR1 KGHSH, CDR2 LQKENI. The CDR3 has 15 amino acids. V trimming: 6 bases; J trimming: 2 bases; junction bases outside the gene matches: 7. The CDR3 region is CASSLTGVDTDTQYF. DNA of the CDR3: TGTGCCAGCTCCCTGACAGGGGTCGACACAGATACGCAGTATTTT. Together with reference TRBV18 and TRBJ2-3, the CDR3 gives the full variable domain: NAGVMQNPRHLVRRRGQEARLRCSPMKGHSHVYWYRQLPEEGLKFMVYLQKENIIDESGMPKERFSAEFPKEGPSILRIQQVVRGDSAAYFCASSLTGVDTDTQYFGPGTRLTVL.

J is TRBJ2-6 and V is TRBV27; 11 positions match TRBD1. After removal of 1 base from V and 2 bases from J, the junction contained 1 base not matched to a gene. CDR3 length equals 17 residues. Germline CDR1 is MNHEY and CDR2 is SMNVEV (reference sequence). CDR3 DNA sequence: TGTGCCAGCAGTTTATGGGACAGGGGGGCTGGGGCCAACGTCCTGACTTTC. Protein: CASSLWDRGAGANVLTF.

This CDR3 reads CASSSHGRAEPQHF. CDR3 nucleotides: TGTGCCAGCAGTTCCCACGGACGGGCGGAGCCCCAGCATTTT. V is TRBV28 and J is TRBJ1-5; D not resolved. Germline-derived CDR1 and CDR2 are MDHEN and SYDVKM. The CDR3 runs 14 residues. Between the trimmed V and J ends, which lost 4 bases and 8 bases, there was a span of 15 bases. The full variable domain, rest sourced from reference TRBV28 and TRBJ1-5, is DVKVTQSSRYLVKRTGEKVFLECVQDMDHENMFWYRQDPGLGLRLIYFSYDVKMKEKGDIPEGYSVSREKKERFSLILESASTNQTSMYLCASSSHGRAEPQHFGDGTRLSIL.

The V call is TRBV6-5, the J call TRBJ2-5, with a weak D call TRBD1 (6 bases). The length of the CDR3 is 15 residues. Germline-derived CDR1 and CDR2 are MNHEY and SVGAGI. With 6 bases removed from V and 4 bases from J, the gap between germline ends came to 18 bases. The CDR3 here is CASRDDPTGRETQYF. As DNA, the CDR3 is TGTGCCAGCAGAGACGACCCCACAGGGCGAGAGACCCAGTACTTC.

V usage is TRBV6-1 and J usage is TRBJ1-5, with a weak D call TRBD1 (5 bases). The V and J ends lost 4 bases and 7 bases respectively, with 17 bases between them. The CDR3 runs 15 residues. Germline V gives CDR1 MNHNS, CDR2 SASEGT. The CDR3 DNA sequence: TGTGCCAGCAGTGCCTCGGAGAGGGGAAGCCAGCCCCAGCATTTT. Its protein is CASSASERGSQPQHF.

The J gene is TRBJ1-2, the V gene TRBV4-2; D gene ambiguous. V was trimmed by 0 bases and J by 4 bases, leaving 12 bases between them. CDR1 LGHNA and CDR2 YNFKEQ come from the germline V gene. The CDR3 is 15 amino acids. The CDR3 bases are TGTGCCAGCAGCCAAGAGGCCGGGCCTCGCTATGGCTACACCTTC. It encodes CASSQEAGPRYGYTF.

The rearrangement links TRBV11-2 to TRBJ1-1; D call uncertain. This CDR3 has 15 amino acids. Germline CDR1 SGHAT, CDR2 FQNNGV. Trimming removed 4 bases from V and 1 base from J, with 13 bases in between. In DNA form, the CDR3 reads TGTGCCAGCAGCTCATACCGGAGCTCGAACACTGAAGCTTTCTTT. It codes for CASSSYRSSNTEAFF. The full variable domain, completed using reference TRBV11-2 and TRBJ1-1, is EAGVAQSPRYKIIEKRQSVAFWCNPISGHATLYWYQQILGQGPKLLIQFQNNGVVDDSQLPKDRFSAERLKGVDSTLKIQPAKLEDSAVYLCASSSYRSSNTEAFFGQGTRLTVV.

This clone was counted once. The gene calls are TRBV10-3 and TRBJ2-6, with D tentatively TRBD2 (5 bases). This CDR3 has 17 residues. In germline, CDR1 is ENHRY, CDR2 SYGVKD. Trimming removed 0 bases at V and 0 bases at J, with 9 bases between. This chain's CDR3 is CAISESSGGSGANVLTF. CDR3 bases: TGTGCCATCAGTGAGTCGTCTGGAGGCTCTGGGGCCAACGTCCTGACTTTC.

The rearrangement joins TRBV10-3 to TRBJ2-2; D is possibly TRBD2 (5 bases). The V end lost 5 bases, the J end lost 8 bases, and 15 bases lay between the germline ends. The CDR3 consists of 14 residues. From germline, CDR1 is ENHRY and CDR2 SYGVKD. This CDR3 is CAISKRPEVGELFF. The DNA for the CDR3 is TGTGCCATCAGTAAGCGGCCTGAAGTGGGGGAGCTGTTTTTT.

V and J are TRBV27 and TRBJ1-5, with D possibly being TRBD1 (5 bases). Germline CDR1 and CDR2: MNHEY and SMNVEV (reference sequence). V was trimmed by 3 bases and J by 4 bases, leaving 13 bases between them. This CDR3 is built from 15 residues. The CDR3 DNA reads TGTGCCAGCAGTTTCAAGTACAGGCCGAATCAGCCCCAGCATTTT. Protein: CASSFKYRPNQPQHF.

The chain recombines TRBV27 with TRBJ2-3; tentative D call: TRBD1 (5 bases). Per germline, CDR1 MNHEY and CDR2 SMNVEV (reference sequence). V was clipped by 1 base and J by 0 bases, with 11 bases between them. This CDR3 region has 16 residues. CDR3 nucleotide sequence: TGTGCCAGCAGTTTATGGGCAGGGCCTAGCACAGATACGCAGTATTTT. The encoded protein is CASSLWAGPSTDTQYF.

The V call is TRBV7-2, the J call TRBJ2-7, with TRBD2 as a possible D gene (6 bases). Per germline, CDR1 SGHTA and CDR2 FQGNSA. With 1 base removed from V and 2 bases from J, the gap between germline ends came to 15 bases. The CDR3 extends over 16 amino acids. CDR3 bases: TGTGCCAGCAGCTTAGTGGACCGGGAGCTGGCCTACGAGCAGTACTTC. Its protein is CASSLVDRELAYEQYF.

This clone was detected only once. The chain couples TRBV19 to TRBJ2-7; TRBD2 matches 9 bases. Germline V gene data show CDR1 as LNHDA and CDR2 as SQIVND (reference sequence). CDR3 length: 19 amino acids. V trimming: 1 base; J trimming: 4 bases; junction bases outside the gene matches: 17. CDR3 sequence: CASSIGQHRASGIPYEQYF. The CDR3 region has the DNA TGTGCCAGTAGTATAGGCCAGCATCGGGCTAGCGGGATACCGTACGAGCAGTACTTC.

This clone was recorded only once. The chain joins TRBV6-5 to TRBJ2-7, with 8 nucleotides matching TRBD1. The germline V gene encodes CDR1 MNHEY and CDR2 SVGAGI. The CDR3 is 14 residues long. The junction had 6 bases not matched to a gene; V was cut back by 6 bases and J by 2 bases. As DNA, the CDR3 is TGTGCCAGCAGGAGCAGGGGGCCACCCTACGAGCAGTACTTC. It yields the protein CASRSRGPPYEQYF.

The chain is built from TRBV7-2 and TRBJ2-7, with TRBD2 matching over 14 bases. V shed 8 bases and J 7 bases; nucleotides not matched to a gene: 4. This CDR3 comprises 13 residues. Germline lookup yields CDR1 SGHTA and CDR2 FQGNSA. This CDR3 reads CASGTSGSREQYF. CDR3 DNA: TGTGCCAGCGGGACTAGCGGGAGTAGGGAGCAGTACTTC.

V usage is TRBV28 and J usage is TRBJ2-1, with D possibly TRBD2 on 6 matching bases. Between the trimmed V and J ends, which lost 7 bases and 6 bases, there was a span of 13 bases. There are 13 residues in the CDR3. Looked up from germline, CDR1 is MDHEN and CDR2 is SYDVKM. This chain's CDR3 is CASIGEVGNEQFF. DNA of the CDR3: TGTGCCAGCATCGGGGAGGTAGGCAATGAGCAGTTCTTC.

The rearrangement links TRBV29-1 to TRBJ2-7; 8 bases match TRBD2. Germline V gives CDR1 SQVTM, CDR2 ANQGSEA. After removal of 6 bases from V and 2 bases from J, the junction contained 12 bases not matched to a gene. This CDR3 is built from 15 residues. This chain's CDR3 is CSVLKLADRTYEQYF. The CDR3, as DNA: TGCAGCGTACTAAAACTAGCGGACCGAACCTACGAGCAGTACTTC.

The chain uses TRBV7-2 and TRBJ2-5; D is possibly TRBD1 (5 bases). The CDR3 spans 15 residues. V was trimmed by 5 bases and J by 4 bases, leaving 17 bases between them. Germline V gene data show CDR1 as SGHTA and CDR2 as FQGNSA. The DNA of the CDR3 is TGTGCCAGCAGCATAGGGGCAGGTTTGTTAGAGACCCAGTACTTC. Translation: CASSIGAGLLETQYF.